The next 26 T cell receptor beta chains were all read from a single sample in a study of T cell changes during pregnancy in multiple sclerosis. Sequenced by immunoSEQ multiplex PCR; TCRdb stores in-frame clones only, minus some. The data show fewer than 60,000 clones, more than 85% seen once. Sample: peripheral blood, taken after pregnancy. The receptor set was obtained from a female donor in good health, enrolled as a control in a pregnancy study.

The gene calls are TRBV30 and TRBJ2-4; 8 bases map to TRBD2. Trimming took 3 bases from V and 7 from J; bases not matched to a gene: 8. This CDR3 comprises 14 residues. CDR1 GTSNPN and CDR2 SVGIG come from the germline V gene (reference sequence). CDR3 in amino acids: CAWRGGGGFNIQYF. The CDR3, as DNA: TGTGCCTGGAGGGGGGGCGGGGGGTTCAACATTCAGTACTTC.

V is TRBV28 and J is TRBJ1-4; the D is unclear. The V end was cut by 3 bases, the J end by 10 bases, with 9 bases between. The CDR3 is 12 residues long. Germline V CDR1 and CDR2: MDHEN, SYDVKM. The CDR3 loop is CASSFGLGKLFF. The CDR3 nucleotides are TGTGCCAGCAGTTTCGGGTTAGGAAAACTGTTTTTT.

V usage is TRBV28 and J usage is TRBJ2-1, with no clear D. CDR1 and CDR2 from the germline V gene are MDHEN and SYDVKM. The CDR3 covers 14 residues. V was cut by 8 bases and J by 0 bases, with 11 bases left in between. CDR3 DNA sequence: TGTGCCAGCTCAATCCTGAGCTCCTACAATGAGCAGTTCTTC. Its protein product is CASSILSSYNEQFF.

The V gene is TRBV7-9, the J gene TRBJ2-7; 7 positions agree with TRBD2. Germline CDR1 reads SEHNR; CDR2 reads FQNEAQ (reference sequence). The CDR3 length is 16 residues. Losses at the gene ends were 7 bases for V and 2 bases for J; bases not matched to a gene: 14. In DNA form, the CDR3 reads TGTGCCAGCACCTCCGGTAGCGGGCCGACCGCCTACGAGCAGTACTTC. Residues: CASTSGSGPTAYEQYF.

The gene calls are TRBV6-1 and TRBJ2-1, with 8 bases lining up with TRBD2. CDR1 MNHNS and CDR2 SASEGT come from the germline V gene. This CDR3 is built from 14 residues. V lost 3 bases, J lost 11 bases, and 9 bases stayed unmatched. This chain's CDR3 is CASSDSGGPSKQFF. Written as DNA, the CDR3 is TGTGCCAGCAGTGACAGCGGGGGTCCCTCGAAGCAGTTCTTC.

The chain uses TRBV28 and TRBJ2-7; TRBD2 matches at 9 bases. CDR3 length: 15 residues. From germline, CDR1 is MDHEN and CDR2 SYDVKM. V gave up 4 bases and J gave up 7 bases; unmatched junction bases: 11. The CDR3 nucleotides are TGTGCCAGCAGTTCCCTAGCGGGATCTACGGGGGAGCAGTACTTC. Encoded protein: CASSSLAGSTGEQYF.

The genes are TRBV11-2 and TRBJ1-2; TRBD1 might be the D (5 bases). Germline V gene lookup returns CDR1 SGHAT and CDR2 FQNNGV. This CDR3 has 12 residues. V lost 5 bases, J lost 7 bases, and 11 bases lay in between. The CDR3 spells CASSIQGGGYTF. For the CDR3, the DNA is TGTGCCAGCAGCATTCAGGGAGGTGGCTACACCTTC.

J is TRBJ2-3 and V is TRBV7-2; 11 positions agree with TRBD1. This CDR3 spans 15 amino acids. The trim removed 3 bases at V and 4 bases at J, leaving 3 bases unmatched. Germline CDR1 SGHTA, CDR2 FQGNSA. In DNA form, the CDR3 reads TGTGCCAGCAGCTTTCTGGGACAGGGGGCAGATACGCAGTATTTT. Amino acid sequence: CASSFLGQGADTQYF. The complete variable domain, with remaining parts taken from reference TRBV7-2 and TRBJ2-3, reads GAGVSQSPSNKVTEKGKDVELRCDPISGHTALYWYRQSLGQGLEFLIYFQGNSAPDKSGLPSDRFSAERTGGSVSTLTIQRTQQEDSAVYLCASSFLGQGADTQYFGPGTRLTVL.

This clone appeared once. The CDR3 region is CASSFRRAGFYNEQFF. Written as DNA, the CDR3 is TGTGCCAGTAGTTTCCGGAGAGCCGGGTTTTACAATGAGCAGTTCTTC. The V call is TRBV19, the J call TRBJ2-1; the D is unclear. Between the trimmed V and J ends, which lost 5 bases and 4 bases, there was a span of 18 bases. The CDR3 is made up of 16 amino acids. Germline CDR1 LNHDA, CDR2 SQIVND (reference sequence).

The chain carries TRBV4-1 and TRBJ1-1; 12 nucleotides line up with TRBD1. Germline assignment: CDR1 MGHRA and CDR2 YSYEKL. With V trimmed by 2 bases and J by 11 bases, 15 bases remained unmatched. The CDR3 spans 17 residues. The CDR3 loop is CASSQPVPGQGAVGAFF. DNA of the CDR3: TGCGCCAGCAGCCAACCCGTTCCGGGACAGGGGGCCGTTGGTGCTTTCTTT.

This clone was seen a single time. This sequence joins TRBV28 and TRBJ1-3, with D possibly being TRBD1 (5 bases). Per the germline V gene, CDR1 is MDHEN and CDR2 is SYDVKM. Trimming cost V 3 bases and J 4 bases, with 16 bases left between them. This CDR3 comprises 16 residues. CDR3 DNA sequence: TGTGCCAGCAGTTTTTCGGGGGGAGGTTCGGGAAACACCATATATTTT. Translated: CASSFSGGGSGNTIYF. The full variable domain, its missing parts supplied by reference TRBV28 and TRBJ1-3, is DVKVTQSSRYLVKRTGEKVFLECVQDMDHENMFWYRQDPGLGLRLIYFSYDVKMKEKGDIPEGYSVSREKKERFSLILESASTNQTSMYLCASSFSGGGSGNTIYFGEGSWLTVV.

This clone has only one observation. The chain recombines TRBV25-1 with TRBJ2-5; no clear D gene. The CDR3 is 13 residues long. Germline V gene sequence: CDR1 MGHDK, CDR2 SYGVNS. The V end lost 0 bases, the J end lost 2 bases, and 4 bases lay between the germline ends. The CDR3 here is CASSEYKQETQYF. CDR3 sequence (DNA): TGTGCCAGCAGTGAATATAAACAAGAGACCCAGTACTTC.

This chain connects TRBV28 to TRBJ2-1; D is unresolved. The CDR3 spans 15 residues. Germline V gene lookup returns CDR1 MDHEN and CDR2 SYDVKM. V dropped 0 bases and J dropped 9 bases, with 15 bases sitting between them. In nucleotides, the CDR3 is TGTGCCAGCAGTTTATGGGCGAGGAGAGCTAGTGAGCAGTTCTTC. Translating it yields CASSLWARRASEQFF.

This chain connects TRBV19 to TRBJ1-1; the match to TRBD1 covers 9 bases. The CDR3 runs to 14 residues. Looked up from germline, CDR1 is LNHDA and CDR2 is SQIVND (reference sequence). V trimming: 7 bases; J trimming: 3 bases; junction bases outside the gene matches: 6. The chain's CDR3 is CASIPGQGYTEAFF. The CDR3 DNA reads as TGTGCCAGTATTCCCGGACAGGGGTACACTGAAGCTTTCTTT.

The CDR3 sequence: CASSLAGGGETQYF. CDR3 DNA: TGTGCCAGCAGCTTGGCGGGAGGGGGAGAGACCCAGTACTTC. The genes are TRBV7-2 and TRBJ2-5; TRBD2 matches 9 bases. The V gene's germline CDR1 is SGHTA and CDR2 FQGNSA. The length of the CDR3 is 14 residues. V lost 3 bases and J lost 4; bases outside the gene matches: 3. The complete variable domain, with remaining parts taken from reference TRBV7-2 and TRBJ2-5, reads GAGVSQSPSNKVTEKGKDVELRCDPISGHTALYWYRQSLGQGLEFLIYFQGNSAPDKSGLPSDRFSAERTGGSVSTLTIQRTQQEDSAVYLCASSLAGGGETQYFGPGTRLLVL.

The CDR3 DNA reads as TGTGCCAGCAGCGTAGCCTCCGGGACACCTGAAACCTACGAGCAGTACTTC. Residues: CASSVASGTPETYEQYF. The V call is TRBV9, the J call TRBJ2-7; D perhaps matches TRBD1 (6 bases). Germline loops: CDR1 SGDLS, CDR2 YYNGEE. The V gene lost 0 bases and the J gene lost 2 bases, with 18 bases spanning the gap. The CDR3 contains 17 residues.

CDR3 amino acids: CASSQEWREGNTIYF. DNA for the CDR3: TGCGCCAGCAGCCAAGAATGGCGGGAGGGAAACACCATATATTTT. The chain joins TRBV4-1 to TRBJ1-3; no clear D gene. The CDR3 sequence is 15 residues long. Trimming stripped 0 bases from V and 4 bases from J, with 10 bases between. CDR1 is MGHRA, CDR2 YSYEKL, per germline.

The chain combines TRBV18 with TRBJ1-3; D call uncertain. The length of the CDR3 is 12 residues. Germline-derived CDR1 and CDR2 are KGHSH and LQKENI. Trimming stripped 4 bases from V and 8 bases from J, with 9 bases between. Written as DNA, the CDR3 is TGTGCCAGCTCACTTGGAGCCGACACCATATATTTT. It translates to CASSLGADTIYF.

This clone was detected only a few times. The V call is TRBV15, the J call TRBJ1-5, with 10 bases lining up with TRBD1. Germline CDR1 LNHNV, CDR2 YYDKDF (reference sequence). This CDR3 has 15 amino acids. The J segment lost 3 bases and the V segment lost 4 bases, leaving 3 bases of the junction unmatched. In DNA, the CDR3 is TGTGCCACCAGCAAGGGGACAGGGGACAATCAGCCCCAGCATTTT. Protein product: CATSKGTGDNQPQHF. Full variable domain (outside the CDR3, taken from reference TRBV15 and TRBJ1-5): DAMVIQNPRYQVTQFGKPVTLSCSQTLNHNVMYWYQQKSSQAPKLLFHYYDKDFNNEADTPDNFQSRRPNTSFCFLDIRSPGLGDTAMYLCATSKGTGDNQPQHFGDGTRLSIL.

The J gene is TRBJ2-7, the V gene TRBV7-2, with 8 bases that match TRBD1. V shed 4 bases and J 0 bases; nucleotides not matched to a gene: 5. The CDR3 is made up of 15 amino acids. Germline V gene sequence: CDR1 SGHTA, CDR2 FQGNSA. The CDR3 DNA follows: TGTGCCAGCAGCTGGCGGACAGGGAGCTCCTACGAGCAGTACTTC. This codes for CASSWRTGSSYEQYF.

The chain combines TRBV19 with TRBJ1-2, with TRBD1 matching 8 bases. In germline, CDR1 is LNHDA, CDR2 SQIVND (reference sequence). After removal of 7 bases from V and 3 bases from J, the junction contained 10 bases not matched to a gene. The CDR3 is 15 residues long. Written as DNA, the CDR3 is TGTGCCAGTACCTCCGGGCAGGGGGCAGACTATGGCTACACCTTC. Translated, it gives CASTSGQGADYGYTF.

This clone occurred once. The CDR3 sequence: CASSILLSTYEQYF. CDR3 coding DNA: TGTGCCAGCAGTATTCTCCTATCCACCTACGAGCAGTACTTC. This chain connects TRBV6-1 to TRBJ2-7; D is ambiguous. V lost 5 bases, J lost 2 bases, and 13 bases lay in between. This CDR3 has 14 amino acids. Germline assignment: CDR1 MNHNS and CDR2 SASEGT.

This sequence joins TRBV27 and TRBJ2-1; D gene unclear. Germline CDR1 reads MNHEY; CDR2 reads SMNVEV (reference sequence). The length of the CDR3 is 15 residues. V was shortened by 5 bases and J by 0 bases, with 11 bases between the two germline ends. CDR3 region: CASSETDSSYNEQFF. In nucleotides, the CDR3 is TGTGCCAGCAGTGAGACTGATAGCTCCTACAATGAGCAGTTCTTC.

This clone has a single count. The chain joins TRBV5-6 to TRBJ2-5, with D perhaps TRBD2 (6 bases). V was shortened by 9 bases and J by 7 bases, with 19 bases between the two germline ends. Germline CDR1 and CDR2: SGHDT and YYEEEE. CDR3 size: 13 residues. CDR3: CATNWLEGGTQYF. For the CDR3, the DNA is TGTGCCACAAATTGGTTGGAGGGAGGGACCCAGTACTTC.

This sequence joins TRBV11-2 and TRBJ2-7; D unclear. The length of the CDR3 is 12 residues. Trimming took 5 bases from V and 3 from J, leaving 8 bases between them. CDR1 is SGHAT and CDR2 is FQNNGV in the germline V gene. CDR3 amino acids: CASSLGDYEQYF. The CDR3 region has the DNA TGTGCCAGCAGCCTAGGAGACTACGAGCAGTACTTC.

The chain uses TRBV7-9 and TRBJ1-2; the match to TRBD1 covers 8 bases. Germline assignment: CDR1 SEHNR and CDR2 FQNEAQ (reference sequence). CDR3 length: 15 residues. The V and J ends lost 5 bases and 3 bases, in that order; junction bases with no gene match: 8. The CDR3 DNA follows: TGTGCCAGCAGCACCTACGGACAGGGCGACTATGGCTACACCTTC. Its translation is CASSTYGQGDYGYTF.